This TCR beta chain is drawn from a study of T cell responses to AZD1222 COVID-19 vaccine. Study-wide background: Pooled together were second doses at about 4 or about 12 weeks.

Method: immunoSEQ multiplex PCR; TCRdb's copy keeps in-frame clones and lacks some. The data hold some 98,000 clones, with around nine tenths observed a single time. The sequence was obtained from an adult in good health. Sequenced here: peripheral blood, sampled on day 0 of AZD1222 vaccination.

CDR3 nucleotides: TGTGCCAGCAGTCACTTAGAGGCCAGAGCAGATACGCAGTATTTT. It translates to CASSHLEARADTQYF. This sequence joins TRBV6-2 or TRBV6-3 and TRBJ2-3; D remains unclear. V gave up 5 bases and J gave up 4 bases, with 16 bases separating them. The CDR3 has 15 amino acids. CDR1 MNHEY and CDR2 SVGEGT come from the germline V gene.